Below, 6 T cell receptor beta chains from the same sample are listed, as sequenced in a study of shared clonotypes between healthy human individuals. Profiled with immunoSEQ multiplex PCR; TCRdb holds only in-frame clones, not every one. The repertoire consists of about 960,000 clones, with over 60% occurring once and the leading ten covering 1.5%. The material sequenced was memory CD4+ T cells sorted from blood. Specified subset: CD45RA-negative fraction. The origin of the receptors is a man aged 18 to 29 in good health.

This clone has just a few counts. The chain couples TRBV19 to TRBJ1-1, with D maybe TRBD1 (6 bases). The CDR3 length is 15 residues. V was pared by 1 base and J by 5 bases, with 14 bases between. Germline CDR1 and CDR2: LNHDA and SQIVND (reference sequence). As DNA, the CDR3 is TGTGCCAGTAGTATAGGCGGACAGACAATGACTGAAGCTTTCTTT. Protein product: CASSIGGQTMTEAFF. Drawing the rest from reference TRBV19 and TRBJ1-1, the complete variable domain is DGGITQSPKYLFRKEGQNVTLSCEQNLNHDAMYWYRQDPGQGLRLIYYSQIVNDFQKGDIAEGYSVSREKKESFPLTVTSAQKNPTAFYLCASSIGGQTMTEAFFGQGTRLTVV.

Comment on this clone: This CDR3 is also generated by other DNA sequences in the sample. The chain combines TRBV19 with TRBJ2-5; TRBD1 aligns across 11 bases. The germline V gene has CDR1 LNHDA and CDR2 SQIVND (reference sequence). The CDR3 contains 13 residues. The V gene end was trimmed by 6 bases and the J gene end by 4 bases; junction bases not matched to a gene: 1. This CDR3 reads CASSGTGGETQYF. CDR3 bases: TGTGCCAGTAGCGGGACAGGGGGAGAGACCCAGTACTTC. Drawing the rest from reference TRBV19 and TRBJ2-5, the complete variable domain is DGGITQSPKYLFRKEGQNVTLSCEQNLNHDAMYWYRQDPGQGLRLIYYSQIVNDFQKGDIAEGYSVSREKKESFPLTVTSAQKNPTAFYLCASSGTGGETQYFGPGTRLLVL.

CDR3 amino acids: CASIGQGSREQYF. CDR3 sequence (DNA): TGTGCCAGCATTGGACAGGGATCGCGGGAGCAGTACTTC. This chain uses TRBV11-2 with TRBJ2-7, with 8 bases identical to TRBD1. The length of the CDR3 is 13 residues. Unmatched junction bases numbered 9, after V lost 7 bases and J lost 7 bases. Germline V gene data show CDR1 as SGHAT and CDR2 as FQNNGV.

The chain employs TRBV14 and TRBJ1-2; a weak D match, TRBD1 (6 bases). Germline-derived CDR1 and CDR2 are SGHDN and FVKESK. With 2 bases removed from V and 14 bases from J, the gap between germline ends came to 18 bases. The CDR3 is 13 residues long. CDR3 residues: CASSQTMGQRETF. The CDR3 DNA reads TGTGCCAGCAGCCAAACTATGGGACAAAGAGAGACCTTC.

The chain is built from TRBV7-8 and TRBJ1-2, with D possibly TRBD1 on 6 matching bases. This CDR3 is 15 amino acids long. Trimming left V 5 bases short and J 7 bases short, with 20 bases between. Germline CDR1 SGHVS, CDR2 FQNEAQ. CDR3 sequence: CASSTLTGRQGGYTF. The CDR3 coding sequence is TGTGCCAGCAGCACCCTGACAGGTCGGCAGGGTGGCTACACCTTC.

Of note for this clone: Additional DNA sequences in this sample encode the identical CDR3. This rearrangement joins TRBV7-2 to TRBJ2-1; D is undetermined. V lost 1 base to trimming and J lost 7 bases, with 2 bases between them. This CDR3 has 11 residues. CDR1 is SGHTA and CDR2 is FQGNSA in the germline V gene. CDR3 region: CASSLENEQFF. CDR3 nucleotide sequence: TGTGCCAGCAGCTTAGAAAATGAGCAGTTCTTC.